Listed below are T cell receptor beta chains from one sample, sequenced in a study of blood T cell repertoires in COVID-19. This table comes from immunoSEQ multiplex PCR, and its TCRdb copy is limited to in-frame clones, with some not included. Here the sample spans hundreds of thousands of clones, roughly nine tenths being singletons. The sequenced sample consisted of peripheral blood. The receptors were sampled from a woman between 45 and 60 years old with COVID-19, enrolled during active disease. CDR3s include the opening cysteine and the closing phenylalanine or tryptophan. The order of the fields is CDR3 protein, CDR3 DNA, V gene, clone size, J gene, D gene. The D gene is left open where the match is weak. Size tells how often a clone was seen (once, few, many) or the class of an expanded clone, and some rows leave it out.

CDR3aa: CASNIGTGDGEAFF
CDR3nt: TGTGCCAGCAATATCGGGACAGGGGATGGTGAAGCTTTCTTT
v_gene: TRBV6-5
abundance: NA
j_gene: TRBJ1-1
d_gene: TRBD1

CDR3aa: CASSEPRRAGEQYF
CDR3nt: TGTGCCAGCAGTGAACCCCGCAGGGCAGGCGAGCAGTACTTC
v_gene: TRBV6-1
abundance: NA
j_gene: TRBJ2-7
d_gene: NA

CDR3aa: CASSSVRASLNTGELFF
CDR3nt: TGTGCCAGCAGCTCGGTTAGGGCTAGCCTAAACACCGGGGAGCTGTTTTTT
v_gene: TRBV5-4
abundance: NA
j_gene: TRBJ2-2
d_gene: NA

CDR3aa: CAWERQAQETQYF
CDR3nt: TGTGCCTGGGAACGACAGGCGCAAGAGACCCAGTACTTC
v_gene: TRBV30
abundance: NA
j_gene: TRBJ2-5
d_gene: NA

CDR3aa: CASRDMTGVGEKLFF
CDR3nt: TGTGCCAGCAGGGATATGACAGGGGTGGGTGAAAAACTGTTTTTT
v_gene: TRBV6-5
abundance: once
j_gene: TRBJ1-4
d_gene: TRBD1

CDR3aa: CASSIGGEETQYF
CDR3nt: TGTGCCAGTAGTATAGGCGGAGAAGAGACCCAGTACTTC
v_gene: TRBV19
abundance: NA
j_gene: TRBJ2-5
d_gene: NA

CDR3aa: CATSDPSAAGTADYGYTF
CDR3nt: TGTGCCACCAGTGATCCATCAGCTGCCGGGACAGCGGACTATGGCTACACCTTC
v_gene: TRBV24-1
abundance: NA
j_gene: TRBJ1-2
d_gene: TRBD1

CDR3aa: CASSQTGLETQYF
CDR3nt: TGCGCCAGCAGTCAAACAGGGCTGGAGACCCAGTACTTC
v_gene: TRBV10-2
abundance: NA
j_gene: TRBJ2-5
d_gene: NA

CDR3aa: CASSLDGGPPAGTDTQYF
CDR3nt: TGTGCCAGCAGCTTGGACGGGGGGCCTCCCGCGGGCACAGATACGCAGTATTTT
v_gene: TRBV5-4
abundance: NA
j_gene: TRBJ2-3
d_gene: NA

CDR3aa: CASSVVGNGYTF
CDR3nt: TGTGCCAGCAGCGTAGTGGGCAATGGCTACACCTTC
v_gene: TRBV9
abundance: NA
j_gene: TRBJ1-2
d_gene: NA

CDR3aa: CASSRAGAVSGANVLTF
CDR3nt: TGTGCCAGCAGCCGGGCGGGGGCGGTCTCTGGGGCCAACGTCCTGACTTTC
v_gene: TRBV11-2
abundance: NA
j_gene: TRBJ2-6
d_gene: NA

CDR3aa: CASSVLPNSDYGYTF
CDR3nt: TGTGCCAGCAGTGTGCTGCCGAACTCGGACTATGGCTACACCTTC
v_gene: TRBV2
abundance: few
j_gene: TRBJ1-2
d_gene: NA

CDR3aa: CASKLQGLLQETQYF
CDR3nt: TGTGCCAGCAAACTCCAGGGACTCCTCCAAGAGACCCAGTACTTC
v_gene: TRBV2
abundance: NA
j_gene: TRBJ2-5
d_gene: NA

CDR3aa: CASSSDRFGGYTF
CDR3nt: TGTGCCAGCAGCTCCGACAGATTCGGTGGCTACACCTTC
v_gene: TRBV7-2
abundance: NA
j_gene: TRBJ1-2
d_gene: NA

CDR3aa: CSASTRGNYGYTF
CDR3nt: TGCAGTGCTAGTACCAGGGGCAACTATGGCTACACCTTC
v_gene: TRBV20-1
abundance: few
j_gene: TRBJ1-2
d_gene: NA

CDR3aa: CASSVGTGSGNTIYF
CDR3nt: TGTGCCAGCAGCGTAGGCACAGGGTCTGGAAACACCATATATTTT
v_gene: TRBV9
abundance: once
j_gene: TRBJ1-3
d_gene: NA

CDR3aa: CASSTDRDWPQHF
CDR3nt: TGTGCCAGTAGTACCGACCGGGATTGGCCCCAGCATTTT
v_gene: TRBV19
abundance: NA
j_gene: TRBJ1-5
d_gene: NA

CDR3aa: CASSPPGRGVQETQYF
CDR3nt: TGTGCCAGCAGCCCCCCGGGGCGGGGGGTTCAAGAGACCCAGTACTTC
v_gene: TRBV5-4
abundance: NA
j_gene: TRBJ2-5
d_gene: TRBD2

CDR3aa: CASSIPPTDQAFF
CDR3nt: TGTGCCAGTAGTATACCTCCGACAGATCAAGCTTTCTTT
v_gene: TRBV19
abundance: once
j_gene: TRBJ1-1
d_gene: NA

CDR3aa: CASSWQNEYTEAFF
CDR3nt: TGTGCCAGCAGTTGGCAGAACGAATACACTGAAGCTTTCTTT
v_gene: TRBV6-5
abundance: NA
j_gene: TRBJ1-1
d_gene: NA

CDR3aa: CAWRIRDRETQYF
CDR3nt: TGTGCCTGGAGGATCAGGGATAGGGAGACCCAGTACTTC
v_gene: TRBV30
abundance: NA
j_gene: TRBJ2-5
d_gene: NA

CDR3aa: CASSTPTSGGINEQFF
CDR3nt: TGTGCCAGCAGTACCCCGACTAGCGGGGGCATCAATGAGCAGTTCTTC
v_gene: TRBV28
abundance: NA
j_gene: TRBJ2-1
d_gene: TRBD2

CDR3aa: CSASTGTGKGYTF
CDR3nt: TGCAGTGCTAGTACCGGGACAGGGAAGGGCTACACCTTC
v_gene: TRBV20-1
abundance: NA
j_gene: TRBJ1-2
d_gene: TRBD1

CDR3aa: CASSPLAGGQLGTDTQYF
CDR3nt: TGTGCCAGCAGCCCACTAGCGGGGGGGCAGCTCGGGACAGATACGCAGTATTTT
v_gene: TRBV3-1/TRBV3-2
abundance: NA
j_gene: TRBJ2-3
d_gene: TRBD2

CDR3aa: CASSSRSGTQYF
CDR3nt: TGTGCCAGCAGCTCCCGGTCGGGGACCCAGTACTTC
v_gene: TRBV13
abundance: NA
j_gene: TRBJ2-5
d_gene: NA

CDR3aa: CATSDFATGRETQYF
CDR3nt: TGTGCCACCAGTGATTTCGCGACAGGGAGGGAGACCCAGTACTTC
v_gene: TRBV24-1
abundance: NA
j_gene: TRBJ2-5
d_gene: NA

CDR3aa: CASRTSGTVNTGELFF
CDR3nt: TGTGCCAGCAGAACTTCCGGGACAGTAAACACCGGGGAGCTGTTTTTT
v_gene: TRBV19
abundance: once
j_gene: TRBJ2-2
d_gene: TRBD1

CDR3aa: CASSQGRGQGGTGELFF
CDR3nt: TGCGCCAGCAGCCAAGGAAGGGGACAGGGAGGGACCGGGGAGCTGTTTTTT
v_gene: TRBV4-1
abundance: NA
j_gene: TRBJ2-2
d_gene: TRBD1

CDR3aa: CASSTRTEPRGTEAFF
CDR3nt: TGTGCCAGCAGTACCCGGACAGAGCCCCGGGGAACTGAAGCTTTCTTT
v_gene: TRBV28
abundance: NA
j_gene: TRBJ1-1
d_gene: NA

CDR3aa: CASSLGGLVNTEAFF
CDR3nt: TGCGCCAGCAGCTTGGGGGGCTTGGTGAACACTGAAGCTTTCTTT
v_gene: TRBV5-1
abundance: NA
j_gene: TRBJ1-1
d_gene: NA

CDR3aa: CASILTGGTGNTIYF
CDR3nt: TGTGCCAGCATCCTGACAGGGGGAACTGGAAACACCATATATTTT
v_gene: TRBV6-5
abundance: NA
j_gene: TRBJ1-3
d_gene: TRBD1

CDR3aa: CASRLDKNTGELFF
CDR3nt: TGTGCCAGCAGACTAGATAAGAACACCGGGGAGCTGTTTTTT
v_gene: TRBV5-4
abundance: NA
j_gene: TRBJ2-2
d_gene: NA

CDR3aa: CASRPGGGELFF
CDR3nt: TGTGCCAGCAGACCAGGGGGCGGGGAGCTGTTTTTT
v_gene: TRBV12-3/TRBV12-4
abundance: NA
j_gene: TRBJ2-2
d_gene: TRBD1

CDR3aa: CASAGGSSGNTIYF
CDR3nt: TGTGCCTCGGCGGGGGGTTCCTCTGGAAACACCATATATTTT
v_gene: TRBV10-3
abundance: NA
j_gene: TRBJ1-3
d_gene: NA

CDR3aa: CASSQERGGPDTQYF
CDR3nt: TGCGCCAGCAGCCAAGAGCGGGGGGGCCCAGATACGCAGTATTTT
v_gene: TRBV4-1
abundance: few
j_gene: TRBJ2-3
d_gene: TRBD2

CDR3aa: CASSLGQGYRSPLHF
CDR3nt: TGTGCCAGCAGCTTAGGACAGGGATATAGGTCACCCCTCCACTTT
v_gene: TRBV7-8
abundance: once
j_gene: TRBJ1-6
d_gene: TRBD1

CDR3aa: CASRPQGSDEQYF
CDR3nt: TGTGCCAGTAGGCCCCAGGGGTCGGACGAGCAGTACTTC
v_gene: TRBV19
abundance: NA
j_gene: TRBJ2-7
d_gene: NA

CDR3aa: CASSLGTGLTYEQYF
CDR3nt: TGTGCCAGCAGCTTGGGGACAGGGCTCACCTACGAGCAGTACTTC
v_gene: TRBV5-5
abundance: NA
j_gene: TRBJ2-7
d_gene: TRBD1

CDR3aa: CASTKTGQSYGYTF
CDR3nt: TGTGCCAGCACAAAGACAGGGCAATCCTATGGCTACACCTTC
v_gene: TRBV7-9
abundance: NA
j_gene: TRBJ1-2
d_gene: TRBD1

CDR3aa: CASSPGLAGAPRETQYF
CDR3nt: TGTGCCAGCAGCCCTGGACTAGCGGGGGCACCCCGGGAGACCCAGTACTTC
v_gene: TRBV3-1/TRBV3-2
abundance: NA
j_gene: TRBJ2-5
d_gene: TRBD2

CDR3aa: CASGLVGSSGNTIYF
CDR3nt: TGTGCTAGTGGTTTGGTAGGGAGCTCTGGAAACACCATATATTTT
v_gene: TRBV12-5
abundance: NA
j_gene: TRBJ1-3
d_gene: NA

CDR3aa: CASKGFRGRDTEAFF
CDR3nt: TGTGCCAGTAAGGGTTTTAGGGGGCGGGACACTGAAGCTTTCTTT
v_gene: TRBV19
abundance: NA
j_gene: TRBJ1-1
d_gene: TRBD1

CDR3aa: CASSQETDTQYF
CDR3nt: TGTGCCAGCAGCCAGGAAACAGATACGCAGTATTTT
v_gene: TRBV28
abundance: NA
j_gene: TRBJ2-3
d_gene: NA

CDR3aa: CASSLSRDSSKANTGELFF
CDR3nt: TGTGCCAGTAGTCTCAGCCGGGACAGTTCCAAGGCGAACACCGGGGAGCTGTTTTTT
v_gene: TRBV19
abundance: NA
j_gene: TRBJ2-2
d_gene: TRBD1

CDR3aa: CASSRSGGANIQYF
CDR3nt: TGTGCCAGCTCGCGTAGCGGGGGGGCAAACATTCAGTACTTC
v_gene: TRBV18
abundance: NA
j_gene: TRBJ2-4
d_gene: TRBD2

CDR3aa: CASSQDLTGPSTGNTIYF
CDR3nt: TGCGCCAGCAGCCAAGATTTAACAGGGCCCAGTACTGGAAACACCATATATTTT
v_gene: TRBV4-1
abundance: NA
j_gene: TRBJ1-3
d_gene: NA

CDR3aa: CASSLSGGASDTQYF
CDR3nt: TGTGCCAGCAGCCTAAGCGGGGGGGCATCCGATACGCAGTATTTT
v_gene: TRBV14
abundance: NA
j_gene: TRBJ2-3
d_gene: TRBD2

CDR3aa: CASSLARTGVNLETQYF
CDR3nt: TGTGCCAGCAGCTTAGCTAGGACAGGAGTAAACTTAGAGACCCAGTACTTC
v_gene: TRBV7-8
abundance: once
j_gene: TRBJ2-5
d_gene: TRBD1

CDR3aa: CASGGGLAKNIQYF
CDR3nt: TGTGCTAGTGGAGGAGGATTAGCCAAAAACATTCAGTACTTC
v_gene: TRBV12-5
abundance: NA
j_gene: TRBJ2-4
d_gene: NA

CDR3aa: CASTRTGIPNTEAFF
CDR3nt: TGTGCCAGCACCCGGACAGGGATACCGAACACTGAAGCTTTCTTT
v_gene: TRBV6-6
abundance: few
j_gene: TRBJ1-1
d_gene: TRBD1

CDR3aa: CAWSVKGASNSPLHF
CDR3nt: TGTGCCTGGAGTGTAAAAGGGGCTAGTAATTCACCCCTCCACTTT
v_gene: TRBV30
abundance: NA
j_gene: TRBJ1-6
d_gene: NA

CDR3aa: CSVEASAGLGTQYF
CDR3nt: TGCAGCGTTGAAGCTTCGGCGGGATTGGGGACCCAGTACTTC
v_gene: TRBV29-1
abundance: NA
j_gene: TRBJ2-5
d_gene: NA

CDR3aa: CASSEGVGSGRGRRGYTF
CDR3nt: TGTGCCAGCAGTGAAGGGGTAGGGTCCGGCAGGGGGCGTCGTGGCTACACCTTC
v_gene: TRBV6-1
abundance: NA
j_gene: TRBJ1-2
d_gene: TRBD1

CDR3aa: CASSMTGWGSPLHF
CDR3nt: TGTGCCAGCAGTATGACAGGGTGGGGATCACCCCTCCACTTT
v_gene: TRBV6-5
abundance: NA
j_gene: TRBJ1-6
d_gene: TRBD1